This T cell receptor beta chain was sequenced for a study of CD8+CD57+ T cells in acquired aplastic anemia. As for the study in general: Sorted CD4+ plus CD8+ cells gave DNA averaging about 3.2 ug. Study results and caveats: Between the patient and control groups, CD8+ Simpson's diversity did not differ significantly. Between patients and controls, roughly 29 CD8+ CDR3 sequences were found in common.

This clonotype has a count of ten or more. The antigen is not known. Using genomic DNA as the template, TCR beta VDJ and CDR3 profiling was carried out. TCRdb itself ran the reads through MiXCR, one entry per CDR3 protein. The sample lists 400,000 to 500,000 distinct CDR3 sequences; 55% to 75% were seen once. Trimming removed 0 bases from V and 2 bases from J, with 14 bases in between. There are 16 residues in the CDR3. Per the germline V gene, CDR1 is SGHRS and CDR2 is YFSETQ. This TCR was sampled from a human donor in good health, serving as a control. The chain recombines TRBV5-1 with TRBJ2-5, with D possibly matching TRBD1 (5 bases). Sequencing input: sorted CD4+, CD8+, or CD8+CD57+ T cells (not recorded which) from PBMCs. The chain's CDR3 is CASSLAPGKGQETQYF. CDR3 bases: TGCGCCAGCAGCTTGGCCCCAGGGAAAGGTCAAGAGACCCAGTACTTC.